These 17 T cell receptor beta chains originate from one sample sequenced in a study of T cells in Graves' hyperthyroidism and ophthalmopathy. Amplification targeted TCR beta CDR3 regions from RNA transcripts. HTBI primers drove first-round RT-PCR of the TCR CDR3. TCRdb ran MiXCR on the multiplex PCR reads and lists one entry per CDR3 protein. The sample carries hundreds of thousands of distinct CDR3 sequences, 15% to 20% recorded once. Sequenced sample: blood. Receptors originate from a woman aged 25 to 39 with Graves' hyperthyroidism.

This clonotype has only a few counts. The chain joins TRBV27 to TRBJ1-6, with 7 bases that match TRBD1. V shed 3 bases, J shed 8 bases, and the junction held 4 bases outside the gene matches. This CDR3 has 14 amino acids. Germline assignment: CDR1 MNHEY and CDR2 SMNVEV (reference sequence). DNA of the CDR3: TGTGCCAGCAGTTTGGGACAGCGCTATTCACCCCTCCACTTT. Its protein product is CASSLGQRYSPLHF.

This clonotype appeared many times. This CDR3 reads CASSSNFDRDYEQYF. In nucleotides, the CDR3 is TGCGCCAGCAGCTCAAACTTCGACAGGGACTACGAGCAGTACTTC. This sequence joins TRBV5-1 and TRBJ2-7, with TRBD1 matching 7 bases. V gave up 3 bases and J gave up 3 bases; unmatched junction bases: 9. Germline loops: CDR1 SGHRS, CDR2 YFSETQ. This CDR3 is built from 15 residues.

This clonotype was observed many times. This chain links TRBV28 with TRBJ1-5; D call uncertain. Germline lookup yields CDR1 MDHEN and CDR2 SYDVKM. The ends were cut back, 4 bases at V and 4 bases at J, with 14 bases in the middle. The CDR3 covers 15 residues. As DNA, the CDR3 is TGTGCCAGCAGTTGGGCACGGGAAACTAATCAGCCCCAGCATTTT. It translates to CASSWARETNQPQHF.

V usage is TRBV24-1 and J usage is TRBJ1-5; D is unresolved. Trimming pared 0 bases from V and 0 bases from J, leaving 8 bases between. The CDR3 consists of 16 residues. Germline V lookup: CDR1 KGHDR, CDR2 SFDVKD. The CDR3: CATSDLLAYSNQPQHF. CDR3 in DNA: TGTGCCACCAGTGATTTGCTTGCGTATAGCAATCAGCCCCAGCATTTT.

The CDR3 is CASSQYRESYEQYF. CDR3 sequence (DNA): TGTGCCAGCAGCCAATACAGGGAGTCCTACGAGCAGTACTTC. The chain employs TRBV16 and TRBJ2-7; D is perhaps TRBD1 (6 bases). Trimming took 1 base from V and 1 from J, leaving 8 bases between them. Germline CDR1 is KGHSY and CDR2 is FQNENV. This CDR3 region has 14 residues.

This sequence joins TRBV6-1 and TRBJ2-7; TRBD2 is a possible D gene (6 bases). The CDR3 spans 15 residues. The germline V gene has CDR1 MNHNS and CDR2 SASEGT. The V gene lost 6 bases and the J gene lost 2 bases, with 17 bases spanning the gap. The CDR3 reads CASSFPRGTTYEQYF. The CDR3 DNA reads TGTGCCAGCAGCTTTCCACGCGGGACCACCTACGAGCAGTACTTC.

This clonotype was recorded at least ten times. The rearrangement joins TRBV5-1 to TRBJ2-3; a weak D match, TRBD1 (5 bases). Per germline, CDR1 SGHRS and CDR2 YFSETQ. CDR3 length: 15 amino acids. V gave up 1 base and J gave up 4 bases, with 13 bases separating them. The CDR3 DNA sequence: TGCGCCAGCAGCTTGTACCAGGGCGGCGCAGATACGCAGTATTTT. Translating gives CASSLYQGGADTQYF.

This clonotype has a handful of counts. The gene calls are TRBV15 and TRBJ2-4; TRBD1 is a possible D gene (6 bases). CDR1 is LNHNV and CDR2 is YYDKDF in the germline V gene (reference sequence). Deletions cut 0 bases from V and 7 bases from J, with 22 bases between. This CDR3 is 18 amino acids long. The CDR3 sequence is CATSRDVDTGSRHNIQYF. The CDR3 DNA sequence: TGTGCCACCAGCAGAGATGTCGACACAGGGAGCCGTCACAACATTCAGTACTTC.

This clonotype occurred a few times. A much larger clone is a single base away; this may be a read error. This rearrangement joins TRBV12-3 or TRBV12-4 to TRBJ1-1; D is undetermined. V lost 6 bases and J 4 bases, leaving 9 bases between the germline ends. The CDR3 has 12 residues. This CDR3 is CASRLEGTEAFF. The CDR3 nucleotides read TGTGCCAGCAGACTTGAAGGCACTGAAGCTTTCTTT.

This clonotype was observed at least ten times. This sequence joins TRBV11-2 and TRBJ2-5; unclear D gene. CDR1 and CDR2 (germline): SGHAT, FQNNGV. The V end was cut by 5 bases, the J end by 0 bases, with 13 bases between. CDR3 length: 15 residues. The CDR3 here is CASSNLALYQETQYF. CDR3 bases: TGTGCCAGCAGCAACCTGGCACTGTACCAAGAGACCCAGTACTTC.

There are a few counts of this clonotype. This sequence joins TRBV24-1 and TRBJ1-5, with TRBD1 matching over 8 bases. There are 13 residues in the CDR3. Germline V gene lookup returns CDR1 KGHDR and CDR2 SFDVKD. The V segment lost 9 bases and the J segment 2 bases; nucleotides outside the gene matches: 2. The CDR3 nucleotides are TGTGCCACCGCGACAGGGGGCAATCAGCCCCAGCATTTT. Protein sequence: CATATGGNQPQHF.

This clonotype has ten or more counts. This chain links TRBV18 with TRBJ1-2; D gene unclear. Germline V gene sequence: CDR1 KGHSH, CDR2 LQKENI. The CDR3 extends over 14 amino acids. V was cut by 2 bases and J by 1 base, with 8 bases left in between. The CDR3 nucleotides are TGTGCCAGCTCACCAAGCAATATTAACTATGGCTACACCTTC. It translates to CASSPSNINYGYTF.

The CDR3 nucleotides read TGTGCCACCAGTGATTTGCGTTCGGGTCAGTCCACAGATACGCAGTATTTT. It specifies CATSDLRSGQSTDTQYF. The J gene is TRBJ2-3, the V gene TRBV24-1; D remains ambiguous. This CDR3 region has 17 residues. Germline V CDR1 and CDR2: KGHDR, SFDVKD. Deletions cut 0 bases from V and 2 bases from J, with 14 bases between.

This rearrangement joins TRBV6-6 to TRBJ2-2; 7 bases are shared with TRBD2. J gave up 8 bases and V 2 bases, and 14 bases lay outside the gene matches. CDR3 length: 17 residues. The germline V gene encodes CDR1 MNHNY and CDR2 SVGAGI (reference sequence). CDR3 coding DNA: TGTGCCAGCAGTTACACAACCGGGACTATTTATGGAGGGGAGCTGTTTTTT. Its protein is CASSYTTGTIYGGELFF.

In this sample, this clonotype turned up many times. The chain couples TRBV20-1 to TRBJ1-2, with no clear D. V gave up 1 base and J gave up 3 bases, with 9 bases separating them. CDR1 DFQATT and CDR2 SNEGSKA come from the germline V gene (reference sequence). CDR3 size: 13 residues. CDR3 coding DNA: TGCAGTGCTAGAGGCAGTACCGACTATGGCTACACCTTC. Its protein product is CSARGSTDYGYTF.

This sequence joins TRBV30 and TRBJ2-4; TRBD2 aligns across 9 bases. Trimming removed 1 base from V and 7 bases from J; junction bases left unmatched: 2. This CDR3 is 13 amino acids long. CDR1 and CDR2 (germline): GTSNPN, SVGIG (reference sequence). The CDR3 sequence: CAWSGLAANIQYF. CDR3 nucleotide sequence: TGTGCCTGGAGTGGACTAGCGGCTAACATTCAGTACTTC.

The sample holds a few counts of this clonotype. V and J are TRBV27 and TRBJ2-7, with D possibly called TRBD1 or TRBD2 (6 bases each). Trimming took 6 bases from V and 5 from J, leaving 20 bases between them. Germline-derived CDR1 and CDR2 are MNHEY and SMNVEV (reference sequence). The CDR3 contains 15 residues. CDR3 coding DNA: TGTGCCAGCAGCTTCCTGGGGGGCATAAACAACGAGCAGTACTTC. Amino acid sequence: CASSFLGGINNEQYF.